These 14 T cell receptor beta chains were sequenced from one sample in a study of graft-versus-host responses after intestinal transplantation. Generated by immunoSEQ multiplex PCR, the TCRdb table keeps only in-frame clones and is missing some. The sample consists of about 90,000 clones, roughly 92% of them appearing once. These receptors' antigens are unknown. The sequenced sample was unstimulated CD4+ T cells sorted from spleen or lymph node cells, obtained before intestinal transplant. These receptors all stem from a human donor who received an intestinal transplant.

This chain joins TRBV19 and TRBJ2-5, with TRBD2 matching 7 bases. Germline values: CDR1 LNHDA, CDR2 SQIVND (reference sequence). There are 15 residues in the CDR3. J gave up 0 bases and V 6 bases, and 7 bases lay outside the gene matches. DNA of the CDR3: TGTGCCAGTAGCCGTACCGGGACTAACCAAGAGACCCAGTACTTC. Translated, it gives CASSRTGTNQETQYF.

J is TRBJ1-6 and V is TRBV19; D not resolved. CDR1 LNHDA and CDR2 SQIVND come from the germline V gene (reference sequence). CDR3 size: 16 residues. Trimming cost V 7 bases and J 7 bases, with 20 bases left between them. DNA of the CDR3: TGTGCCAGTAAGCGATTTGGGAACGAGGGAAATTCACCCCTCCACTTT. Amino acids: CASKRFGNEGNSPLHF.

The chain carries TRBV19 and TRBJ1-1, with D unclear. CDR3 length: 11 residues. CDR1 is LNHDA, CDR2 SQIVND, per germline (reference sequence). V was clipped by 6 bases and J by 4 bases, with 6 bases between them. This chain's CDR3 is CASRVLTEAFF. Written as DNA, the CDR3 is TGTGCCAGTAGGGTCCTCACTGAAGCTTTCTTT.

This sequence joins TRBV5-1 and TRBJ2-1; 9 nucleotides match TRBD1. With 2 bases clipped from V and 3 bases from J, the junction kept 3 bases outside the gene matches. This CDR3 has 15 amino acids. The germline CDR1 and CDR2 sequences are SGHRS and YFSETQ. In nucleotides, the CDR3 is TGCGCCAGCAGCTTACCGGGACAGGGCTACAATGAGCAGTTCTTC. Translated: CASSLPGQGYNEQFF.

This rearrangement joins TRBV13 to TRBJ2-7; 10 bases are a match to TRBD2. Germline assignment: CDR1 PRHDT and CDR2 FYEKMQ (reference sequence). The CDR3 covers 14 residues. The J segment lost 5 bases and the V segment lost 6 bases, leaving 7 bases of the junction unmatched. This chain's CDR3 is CASSFSGRSHEQYF. The DNA of the CDR3 is TGTGCCAGCAGTTTTAGCGGGAGGTCCCACGAGCAGTACTTC.

For this clone: Other DNA sequences of this sample code for an identical CDR3. The chain recombines TRBV18 with TRBJ1-1, with unresolved D. The CDR3 totals 13 residues. Per the germline V gene, CDR1 is KGHSH and CDR2 is LQKENI. The V end lost 1 base, the J end lost 1 base, and 4 bases lay between the germline ends. This CDR3 reads CASSPLKNTEAFF. CDR3 in DNA: TGTGCCAGCTCACCACTGAAGAACACTGAAGCTTTCTTT.

The V gene is TRBV4-2, the J gene TRBJ2-5; a weak D match, TRBD2 (5 bases). The CDR3 covers 14 residues. V lost 7 bases and J 2 bases, leaving 14 bases between the germline ends. Germline lookup yields CDR1 LGHNA and CDR2 YNFKEQ. This CDR3 is CASNLGTGQETQYF. The CDR3 nucleotides are TGTGCCAGCAACCTTGGAACGGGACAAGAGACCCAGTACTTC.

This clone appeared a single time. The chain joins TRBV5-1 to TRBJ1-3; 7 bases agree with TRBD1. Germline assignment: CDR1 SGHRS and CDR2 YFSETQ. V lost 4 bases to trimming and J lost 0 bases; unmatched junction nucleotides: 13. There are 18 residues in the CDR3. The CDR3 loop reads CASSPNTGTENSGNTIYF. Here the CDR3 DNA reads TGCGCCAGCAGCCCGAACACCGGGACAGAGAACTCTGGAAACACCATATATTTT.

This chain links TRBV11-2 with TRBJ2-1, with TRBD2 as a possible D gene (5 bases). Germline V gene data show CDR1 as SGHAT and CDR2 as FQNNGV. Trimming pared 1 base from V and 8 bases from J, leaving 12 bases between. The CDR3 loop spans 14 amino acids. The CDR3 here is CASSLVEGSHEQFF. The CDR3 coding sequence is TGTGCCAGCAGCTTAGTTGAAGGGAGCCATGAGCAGTTCTTC.

The chain is built from TRBV2 and TRBJ1-1; 8 nucleotides match TRBD1. CDR3 length equals 19 residues. The V and J ends lost 6 bases and 1 base, in that order; junction bases with no gene match: 19. Germline V gene lookup returns CDR1 SNHLY and CDR2 FYNNEI. The CDR3 coding sequence is TGTGCCAGCAGAGTGAAGATTCAGGGGGCTTCATGGGGGAACACTGAAGCTTTCTTT. It translates to CASRVKIQGASWGNTEAFF.

This chain uses TRBV7-9 with TRBJ2-1; D unclear. The CDR3 is 16 residues long. Trimming shortened V by 5 bases and J by 0 bases, and 14 bases separated the two germline ends. Germline V gene sequence: CDR1 SEHNR, CDR2 FQNEAQ (reference sequence). The CDR3 sequence is CASSLLPRSSYNEQFF. DNA of the CDR3: TGTGCCAGCAGCCTATTGCCTCGGAGCTCCTACAATGAGCAGTTCTTC.

The chain employs TRBV5-1 and TRBJ2-1; 7 nucleotides match TRBD2. The CDR3 runs to 14 residues. The V gene end was trimmed by 4 bases and the J gene end by 7 bases; junction bases not matched to a gene: 8. The V gene's germline CDR1 is SGHRS and CDR2 YFSETQ. The CDR3 nucleotides are TGCGCCAGCAGCACTGGACTAGTCGGGAATGAGCAGTTCTTC. Amino acid sequence: CASSTGLVGNEQFF.

V usage is TRBV5-1 and J usage is TRBJ2-5, with 9 bases aligning to TRBD2. CDR3 length: 17 residues. Germline trimming cut 2 bases from V and 2 bases from J; bases unmatched to any gene: 10. Germline V CDR1 and CDR2: SGHRS, YFSETQ. CDR3 nucleotide sequence: TGCGCCAGCAGCTTCAGCGGGAGGCGGATTAATCAAGAGACCCAGTACTTC. This gives the protein CASSFSGRRINQETQYF.

The chain carries TRBV28 and TRBJ2-1; 7 nucleotides match TRBD1. The CDR3 is 13 residues long. The junction had 9 bases not matched to a gene; V was cut back by 11 bases and J by 5 bases. Germline values: CDR1 MDHEN, CDR2 SYDVKM. The DNA for the CDR3 is TGTGCCGGTGGGCAGGGGGACCACAATGAGCAGTTCTTC. Amino acids: CAGGQGDHNEQFF.